Presented here are 17 T cell receptor beta chains from one specimen sequenced in a study of T cell responses to AZD1222 COVID-19 vaccine. Some clones are missing from TCRdb's copy, which holds only in-frame ones; the method was immunoSEQ multiplex PCR. The repertoire holds more than 95,000 clones, with about 89% as singletons. Sequencing was performed on peripheral blood, taken 28 days after the second AZD1222 dose. The receptors were sampled from an adult who received the AZD1222 COVID-19 vaccine.

The chain uses TRBV28 and TRBJ2-1; 11 bases line up with TRBD1. Trimming took 8 bases from V and 3 from J; bases not matched to a gene: 6. Per germline, CDR1 MDHEN and CDR2 SYDVKM. The length of the CDR3 is 15 residues. The chain's CDR3 is CASLPGQGDYNEQFF. The CDR3 nucleotides read TGTGCCAGCCTCCCGGGACAGGGGGACTACAATGAGCAGTTCTTC.

The chain uses TRBV25-1 and TRBJ1-2; D possibly corresponds to TRBD1 (6 bases). Deletions cut 3 bases from V and 7 bases from J, with 12 bases between. Germline V gene sequence: CDR1 MGHDK, CDR2 SYGVNS. This CDR3 contains 13 residues. CDR3 DNA: TGTGCCAGCAGTGATGGAGGGGGTGTTGGCTACACCTTC. Amino acid sequence: CASSDGGGVGYTF.

The rearrangement uses TRBV7-2 and TRBJ1-1; TRBD1 is a possible D gene (6 bases). Germline assignment: CDR1 SGHTA and CDR2 FQGNSA. V lost 1 base, J lost 5 bases, and 17 bases lay in between. The CDR3 has 16 amino acids. CDR3 sequence reads: CASSLGISGAATEAFF. CDR3 bases: TGTGCCAGCAGCTTAGGAATATCAGGGGCAGCGACTGAAGCTTTCTTT.

The CDR3 sequence: CASSLFGGQGYEQYF. CDR3 bases: TGTGCCAGCAGTTTATTCGGGGGCCAGGGGTACGAGCAGTACTTC. The chain joins TRBV27 to TRBJ2-7; D is possibly TRBD1 or TRBD2 (6 bases each). Germline assignment: CDR1 MNHEY and CDR2 SMNVEV (reference sequence). The CDR3 is made up of 15 amino acids. V was pared by 1 base and J by 4 bases, with 14 bases between.

The chain recombines TRBV7-8 with TRBJ2-5; 7 bases map to TRBD2. This CDR3 spans 19 amino acids. V was clipped by 0 bases and J by 5 bases; unmatched bases: 18. Germline CDR1 and CDR2: SGHVS and FQNEAQ. CDR3 sequence (DNA): TGTGCCAGCAGCTTAGCCGGGTTGAGAGGTTCTAGCGGTCGGGAGACCCAGTACTTC. Its protein product is CASSLAGLRGSSGRETQYF.

This chain joins TRBV5-1 and TRBJ1-2, with TRBD1 identical over 9 bases. The germline CDR1 and CDR2 sequences are SGHRS and YFSETQ. The CDR3 runs to 15 residues. The V gene end was trimmed by 0 bases and the J gene end by 5 bases; junction bases not matched to a gene: 5. The CDR3 sequence is CASSLGTGAEYGYTF. The CDR3 DNA follows: TGCGCCAGCAGCTTGGGGACAGGGGCGGAGTATGGCTACACCTTC.

This chain links TRBV5-1 with TRBJ2-7; 14 bases map to TRBD2. The V and J ends lost 4 bases and 0 bases, in that order; junction bases with no gene match: 12. The CDR3 totals 19 residues. Germline CDR1 SGHRS, CDR2 YFSETQ. CDR3 coding DNA: TGCGCCAGCAGCGAAGGACTAGCGGGGGGCATAACCTTCTCCTACGAGCAGTACTTC. Translated: CASSEGLAGGITFSYEQYF.

The chain has TRBV6-1 and TRBJ1-4; D not resolved. The CDR3 is 13 residues long. V was pared by 1 base and J by 11 bases, with 11 bases between. Per the germline V gene, CDR1 is MNHNS and CDR2 is SASEGT. In DNA form, the CDR3 reads TGTGCCAGCAGTGAAGAAACACGTCGGAAACTGTTTTTT. This sequence encodes CASSEETRRKLFF.

This chain uses TRBV3-1 (or the pseudogene TRBV3-2) with TRBJ2-4; 12 nucleotides agree with TRBD1. V shed 1 base, J shed 8 bases, and the junction held 9 bases outside the gene matches. Germline values: CDR1 LGHDT, CDR2 YNNKEL (reference sequence). The CDR3 contains 17 residues. As DNA, the CDR3 is TGTGCCAGCAGCCAAGTACCGGGACAGGGGGCGCGGGACATTCAGTACTTC. This encodes CASSQVPGQGARDIQYF.

This clone turned up a few times. The rearrangement joins TRBV6-5 to TRBJ2-7, with TRBD1 identical over 12 bases. CDR3 length: 15 amino acids. Unmatched junction bases numbered 9, after V lost 6 bases and J lost 6 bases. Germline CDR1 reads MNHEY; CDR2 reads SVGAGI. The CDR3 here is CASSSLGTGGREQYF. CDR3 in DNA: TGTGCCAGCAGCTCCTTGGGGACAGGGGGCCGCGAGCAGTACTTC.

The chain carries TRBV30 and TRBJ2-2; 10 bases are shared with TRBD2. Germline assignment: CDR1 GTSNPN and CDR2 SVGIG (reference sequence). Trimming took 2 bases from V and 6 from J; bases not matched to a gene: 6. The CDR3 is 15 residues long. The CDR3 region is CAWSWLAGVSGELFF. CDR3 nucleotides: TGTGCCTGGAGTTGGCTAGCGGGAGTTTCCGGGGAGCTGTTTTTT.

The chain uses TRBV7-9 and TRBJ1-5; 8 bases map to TRBD1. V was pared by 3 bases and J by 0 bases, with 7 bases of the junction left unmatched. Germline CDR1 SEHNR, CDR2 FQNEAQ (reference sequence). The CDR3 is 17 amino acids. CDR3 amino acids: CASSFYGTGHSNQPQHF. CDR3 DNA sequence: TGTGCCAGCAGCTTTTACGGGACAGGCCATAGCAATCAGCCCCAGCATTTT.

This clone has only a few counts. J is TRBJ1-6 and V is TRBV7-2; TRBD1 agrees at 11 bases. Germline CDR1 SGHTA, CDR2 FQGNSA. This CDR3 region has 15 residues. Trimming cost V 7 bases and J 8 bases; bases outside gene matches: 7. The DNA for the CDR3 is TGTGCCAGCACCCCCCCGGGACAGGGGGATTCACCCCTCCACTTT. Its protein is CASTPPGQGDSPLHF.

This chain links TRBV24-1 with TRBJ2-3; 9 nucleotides match TRBD2. The ends lost 4 bases at V and 5 bases at J; junction bases unmatched: 12. Germline lookup yields CDR1 KGHDR and CDR2 SFDVKD. CDR3 size: 17 residues. The DNA for the CDR3 is TGTGCCACCAGTGACAACCGGGTGTCTAGCGGGGTAGATACGCAGTATTTT. This codes for CATSDNRVSSGVDTQYF.

In its sample, this clone was seen a few times. The chain has TRBV5-6 and TRBJ2-7, with D possibly matching TRBD2 (6 bases). The germline V and J ends were trimmed by 1 base and 3 bases, with 14 bases remaining between them. The CDR3 spans 15 residues. Germline values: CDR1 SGHDT, CDR2 YYEEEE. CDR3 in amino acids: CASSLWVADIYEQYF. In nucleotides, the CDR3 is TGTGCCAGCAGCTTGTGGGTAGCGGACATCTACGAGCAGTACTTC.

This CDR3 reads CASSQGPSIPYEQYF. The CDR3 DNA reads as TGCGCCAGCAGCCAGGGACCCTCAATACCCTACGAGCAGTACTTC. The V call is TRBV4-1, the J call TRBJ2-7; the D gene could be TRBD1 or TRBD2 (5 bases each). This CDR3 comprises 15 residues. The ends were cut back, 3 bases at V and 2 bases at J, with 14 bases in the middle. Germline CDR1 and CDR2: MGHRA and YSYEKL.

This rearrangement joins TRBV28 to TRBJ1-4; 9 nucleotides match TRBD1. CDR1 MDHEN and CDR2 SYDVKM come from the germline V gene. CDR3 length equals 16 residues. J gave up 1 base and V 0 bases, and 0 bases lay outside the gene matches. CDR3 in DNA: TGTGCCAGCAGTTTATGGGGACAGGGAACTAATGAAAAACTGTTTTTT. Encoded protein: CASSLWGQGTNEKLFF.